A selection of T cell receptor beta chains follows, all from one sample in a study of T cell changes during pregnancy in multiple sclerosis. Clones were read by immunoSEQ multiplex PCR, and TCRdb kept only the in-frame ones, dropping some. The sample lists 61,000 or so clones; roughly 95% were seen once. Source: CD4+ T cells from peripheral blood mononuclear cells, taken before pregnancy. These receptors came from a female donor with multiple sclerosis, enrolled in a pregnancy study. Both conserved end residues are part of each CDR3. D genes are given only for firm matches. Clone size is shown for a subset of rows, as once, few, many or a class of expanded clone.

J gene: TRBJ1-2; D gene: TRBD1; V gene: TRBV30; clone size: once; CDR3 DNA: TGTGCCTGGAGCCGGGACAGGGGGCTAGGGCTCGACGGCTACACCTTC; CDR3 protein: CAWSRDRGLGLDGYTF
J gene: TRBJ2-2; D gene: TRBD1; V gene: TRBV9; clone size: NA; CDR3 DNA: TGTGCCAGCAGCACCAAGGGGACAGGGGGTTTAACCGGGGAGCTGTTTTTT; CDR3 protein: CASSTKGTGGLTGELFF
J gene: TRBJ2-2; D gene: TRBD1; V gene: TRBV5-5; clone size: NA; CDR3 DNA: TGTGCCAGCAGCTTGTTACAGGGGCTACCAAACACCGGGGAGCTGTTTTTT; CDR3 protein: CASSLLQGLPNTGELFF
J gene: TRBJ2-1; D gene: TRBD2; V gene: TRBV7-2; clone size: NA; CDR3 DNA: TGTGCCAGCAGCCCGACTAGCGGACAACACAATGAGCAGTTCTTC; CDR3 protein: CASSPTSGQHNEQFF
J gene: TRBJ2-2; D gene: NA; V gene: TRBV19; clone size: NA; CDR3 DNA: TGTGCCAGTAGTATCCTCAGCGGTTTGAACACCGGGGAGCTGTTTTTT; CDR3 protein: CASSILSGLNTGELFF
J gene: TRBJ2-3; D gene: NA; V gene: TRBV18; clone size: once; CDR3 DNA: TGTGCCAGCTCACCACCTGGGCTCACAGATACGCAGTATTTT; CDR3 protein: CASSPPGLTDTQYF
J gene: TRBJ1-1; D gene: NA; V gene: TRBV28; clone size: NA; CDR3 DNA: TGTGCCAGCAGTTTAGAGGGTAGGGCTTTCTTT; CDR3 protein: CASSLEGRAFF
J gene: TRBJ2-6; D gene: NA; V gene: TRBV7-9; clone size: NA; CDR3 DNA: TGTGCCAGCAGCCCCCACGCGGGACAGCGATTATCTGGGGCCAACGTCCTGACTTTC; CDR3 protein: CASSPHAGQRLSGANVLTF
J gene: TRBJ2-1; D gene: TRBD2; V gene: TRBV28; clone size: NA; CDR3 DNA: TGTGCCAGCAGTTCGGGCAGCGGGGGCTACAATGAGCAGTTCTTC; CDR3 protein: CASSSGSGGYNEQFF
J gene: TRBJ2-1; D gene: NA; V gene: TRBV29-1; clone size: NA; CDR3 DNA: TGCAGCGTTGAAGGTGGCCAGGGCACCTACAATGAGCAGTTCTTC; CDR3 protein: CSVEGGQGTYNEQFF
J gene: TRBJ2-5; D gene: NA; V gene: TRBV7-9; clone size: NA; CDR3 DNA: TGTGCCAGCACTATCGGGACTGCCCAAGAGACCCAGTACTTC; CDR3 protein: CASTIGTAQETQYF
J gene: TRBJ2-7; D gene: TRBD1; V gene: TRBV9; clone size: NA; CDR3 DNA: TGTGCCAGCAGCCCAGAGAGGAGGACAGGGTCACATGAGCAGTACTTC; CDR3 protein: CASSPERRTGSHEQYF
J gene: TRBJ2-3; D gene: TRBD1; V gene: TRBV7-6; clone size: NA; CDR3 DNA: TGTGCCAGCAGTCTAACACCGGGACAGGGCTCAGATACGCAGTATTTT; CDR3 protein: CASSLTPGQGSDTQYF
J gene: TRBJ1-2; D gene: NA; V gene: TRBV9; clone size: NA; CDR3 DNA: TGTGCCAGCAGCGTGGGAGGGGCTCACTATGGCTACACCTTC; CDR3 protein: CASSVGGAHYGYTF
J gene: TRBJ2-7; D gene: NA; V gene: TRBV27; clone size: NA; CDR3 DNA: TGTGCCAGCAGTTGGGGCGGGACCATCTACGAGCAGTACTTC; CDR3 protein: CASSWGGTIYEQYF
J gene: TRBJ2-1; D gene: NA; V gene: TRBV25-1; clone size: NA; CDR3 DNA: TGTGCCAGCAGTGAATCCTATTTAAGGACAGATCTCTACAATGAGCAGTTCTTC; CDR3 protein: CASSESYLRTDLYNEQFF
J gene: TRBJ2-1; D gene: TRBD2; V gene: TRBV11-3; clone size: NA; CDR3 DNA: TGTGCCAGCAGCCATAGCGGGAGGCTCCTCTACAATGAGCAGTTCTTC; CDR3 protein: CASSHSGRLLYNEQFF
J gene: TRBJ2-5; D gene: TRBD2; V gene: TRBV13; clone size: NA; CDR3 DNA: TGTGCCAGCAGCTTAGCGACTAGCGGAGACCAAGAGACCCAGTACTTC; CDR3 protein: CASSLATSGDQETQYF
J gene: TRBJ2-1; D gene: TRBD2; V gene: TRBV11-2; clone size: NA; CDR3 DNA: TGTGCCAGCAGCCCAGGACTAGCGGGACCCTACAATGAGCAGTTCTTC; CDR3 protein: CASSPGLAGPYNEQFF
J gene: TRBJ2-1; D gene: NA; V gene: TRBV19; clone size: NA; CDR3 DNA: TGTGCCAGTAGTATAGCTCCAGGGTTCGAGCAGTTCTTC; CDR3 protein: CASSIAPGFEQFF
J gene: TRBJ1-3; D gene: NA; V gene: TRBV16; clone size: NA; CDR3 DNA: TGTGCCAGCAGCCAATCGGTGGGACTACATCGCTCTGGAAACACCATATATTTT; CDR3 protein: CASSQSVGLHRSGNTIYF
J gene: TRBJ2-7; D gene: NA; V gene: TRBV7-2; clone size: NA; CDR3 DNA: TGTGCCAGCAGCTTAAATTGGCGCGGCTCCTACGAGCAGTACTTC; CDR3 protein: CASSLNWRGSYEQYF
J gene: TRBJ2-1; D gene: NA; V gene: TRBV2; clone size: NA; CDR3 DNA: TGTGCCAGCATGCGAGTACCTGAGCAGTTCTTC; CDR3 protein: CASMRVPEQFF
J gene: TRBJ2-7; D gene: TRBD1; V gene: TRBV30; clone size: NA; CDR3 DNA: TGTGCCTGGGTCCGGGACAGGGGCTACGAGCAGTACTTC; CDR3 protein: CAWVRDRGYEQYF
J gene: TRBJ1-3; D gene: TRBD1; V gene: TRBV30; clone size: NA; CDR3 DNA: TGTGCCTGGAGGGTACAGGGGCAAGCTGGAAACACCATATATTTT; CDR3 protein: CAWRVQGQAGNTIYF
J gene: TRBJ1-5; D gene: TRBD1; V gene: TRBV6-6; clone size: NA; CDR3 DNA: TGTGCCAGCAGATCCGGGACAGGGGGCACGCCCCAGCATTTT; CDR3 protein: CASRSGTGGTPQHF
J gene: TRBJ1-1; D gene: NA; V gene: TRBV28; clone size: NA; CDR3 DNA: TGTGCCAGCAGTTTCCTCGGGGAGAATGAAGCTTTCTTT; CDR3 protein: CASSFLGENEAFF
J gene: TRBJ1-1; D gene: TRBD1; V gene: TRBV5-6; clone size: once; CDR3 DNA: TGTGCCAGCAGCCGAGGGAGGAAGGCAGGGGGCTCGGCTTTCTTT; CDR3 protein: CASSRGRKAGGSAFF
J gene: TRBJ1-1; D gene: TRBD1; V gene: TRBV5-4; clone size: NA; CDR3 DNA: TGTGCCAGCAGCGGGGGGACAGGGGGACGAATGAACACTGAAGCTTTCTTT; CDR3 protein: CASSGGTGGRMNTEAFF